Listed below are T cell receptor beta chains from one sample, sequenced in a study of OX40 agonist ivuxolimab in advanced cancers. The repertoire was sequenced with immunoSEQ multiplex PCR; TCRdb's copy has only in-frame clones and lacks some. This sample has about 35,000 clones, with around 83% found just once. The sample was CD4+ or CD8+ T cells sorted from blood, taken in a trial of the OX40 agonist ivuxolimab. The source of these receptors is an adult with an advanced solid tumor such as melanoma, head and neck, liver or kidney cancer. Each CDR3 is given with its conserved first and last residue. A D gene is named only where the DNA matches it firmly. Clone size is not always given. Where it is, it says once, few, many or a class for expanded clones.

V gene	D gene	J gene	clone size	CDR3 DNA	CDR3 protein
TRBV7-9	-	TRBJ1-4	-	TGTGCCAGCAGAGGAGTCTCTAATGAAAAACTGTTTTTT	CASRGVSNEKLFF
TRBV6-1	-	TRBJ2-3	-	TGTGCCAGCAGCACCTCGGGGTATACAGATACGCAGTATTTT	CASSTSGYTDTQYF
TRBV7-2	-	TRBJ1-4	-	TGTGCCAGCAGCAGGGCACAGGGTTCTAATGAAAAACTGTTTTTT	CASSRAQGSNEKLFF
TRBV2	TRBD1	TRBJ2-1	-	TGTGCCAGTGGACAGGGCCTAAATGAGCAGTTCTTC	CASGQGLNEQFF
TRBV5-4	-	TRBJ2-2	-	TGTGCCAGCAGCTCGGGACCCTTTAACACCGGGGAGCTGTTTTTT	CASSSGPFNTGELFF
TRBV5-4	-	TRBJ2-5	-	TGTGCCAGCAGCTTGGAAGGGGTCATGTACCAAGAGACCCAGTACTTC	CASSLEGVMYQETQYF
TRBV20-1	TRBD1	TRBJ1-2	-	TGCAGTGCTGGGACAGTCGATGGCTACACCTTC	CSAGTVDGYTF
TRBV5-8	-	TRBJ1-2	-	TGTGCCAGCAGCTTGGCCCGGGGGGATTATGGCTACACCTTC	CASSLARGDYGYTF
TRBV5-1	-	TRBJ2-2	-	TGCGCCAGCAGCGGATTACAGGGAGGGAACACCGGGGAGCTGTTTTTT	CASSGLQGGNTGELFF
TRBV28	TRBD2	TRBJ2-3	once	TGTGCCAGCAGCAGCGGGGGGGCCTTTAATACGCAGTATTTT	CASSSGGAFNTQYF
TRBV7-2	-	TRBJ2-1	few	TGTGCCACCTCCGGGGGCTCCTACAATGAGCAGTTCTTC	CATSGGSYNEQFF
TRBV6-5	TRBD1	TRBJ2-2	-	TGTGCCAGCAGCTTGACAGGGGACACCGGGGAGCTGTTTTTT	CASSLTGDTGELFF
TRBV10-3	TRBD2	TRBJ2-2	-	TGTGCCATCAGCAGGACTAGCGGGAACACCGGGGAGCTGTTTTTT	CAISRTSGNTGELFF
TRBV7-2	-	TRBJ2-5	-	TGTGCCAGCAGCTTAATGGGGCCGCAAGAGACCCAGTACTTC	CASSLMGPQETQYF
TRBV4-2	-	TRBJ1-2	-	TGTGCCAGCAGCCAAGATCTCCCCGGGCGGCGGGAGGGCTACACCTTC	CASSQDLPGRREGYTF